This T cell receptor beta chain was identified during a study of cytomegalovirus exposure and HLA in healthy donors. PCR amplification relied on 60 Vbeta primers (plus 13 Jbeta primers). The table came from immunoSEQ multiplex PCR; TCRdb's copy has only in-frame clones and leaves some out. The sample lists about 130,000 clones; around 72% were seen once. Trimming stripped 4 bases from V and 3 bases from J, with 25 bases between. Germline lookup yields CDR1 SGHRS and CDR2 YFSETQ. CDR3 length: 18 residues. The sequenced material came from PBMCs. The source is a young man in good health and CMV-seronegative. The chain combines TRBV5-1 with TRBJ2-5, with a weak D call TRBD2 (6 bases). For the CDR3, the DNA is TGCGCCAGCAGCCGGCAGGGAGCGGAACTGGGGGGTAAAGAGACCCAGTACTTC. Protein sequence: CASSRQGAELGGKETQYF. Full variable domain (missing parts from reference TRBV5-1 and TRBJ2-5): KAGVTQTPRYLIKTRGQQVTLSCSPISGHRSVSWYQQTPGQGLQFLFEYFSETQRNKGNFPGRFSGRQFSNSRSEMNVSTLELGDSALYLCASSRQGAELGGKETQYFGPGTRLLVL.